The rows below give T cell receptor beta chains drawn from one sample of a study of shared clonotypes between healthy human individuals. The method was immunoSEQ multiplex PCR; TCRdb's version includes in-frame clones alone and lacks a portion of them. The data show about 680,000 clones, 73% seen once. Sequences were obtained from memory CD4+ T cells sorted from blood. The receptors derive from a woman in her twenties or thirties in good health. Each CDR3 is given with its conserved first and last residue. The order of the fields is J gene, V gene, clone size, D gene, CDR3 protein, CDR3 DNA. The D gene is left open where the match is weak. Size is stated for part of the rows, as once, few or many counts, or as a class when the clone is expanded.

j_gene: TRBJ1-1; v_gene: TRBV5-4; abundance: .; d_gene: .; CDR3aa: CASSFQRNQGEAFF; CDR3nt: TGTGCCAGCAGCTTTCAAAGGAACCAGGGGGAAGCTTTCTTT
j_gene: TRBJ2-7; v_gene: TRBV18; abundance: few; d_gene: TRBD2; CDR3aa: CASSPGLAGEGEQYF; CDR3nt: TGTGCCAGCTCACCGGGACTAGCGGGAGAGGGCGAGCAGTACTTC
j_gene: TRBJ2-1; v_gene: TRBV29-1; abundance: .; d_gene: .; CDR3aa: CSVTPGVAAQYNEQFF; CDR3nt: TGCAGCGTGACCCCGGGGGTGGCGGCACAATACAATGAGCAGTTCTTC
j_gene: TRBJ2-5; v_gene: TRBV19; abundance: .; d_gene: TRBD1; CDR3aa: CAAGGTGQETQYF; CDR3nt: TGTGCCGCTGGGGGGACAGGGCAAGAGACCCAGTACTTC
j_gene: TRBJ1-1; v_gene: TRBV19; abundance: few; d_gene: TRBD1; CDR3aa: CASSRDRATEAFF; CDR3nt: TGTGCCAGTAGTAGGGACAGGGCAACTGAAGCTTTCTTT
j_gene: TRBJ1-1; v_gene: TRBV5-4; abundance: once; d_gene: .; CDR3aa: CASSTQTRMNTEAFF; CDR3nt: TGTGCCAGCAGCACCCAGACACGTATGAACACTGAAGCTTTCTTT
j_gene: TRBJ2-5; v_gene: TRBV7-3; abundance: .; d_gene: .; CDR3aa: CASSPMRSETQYF; CDR3nt: TGTGCCAGCAGCCCCATGAGATCGGAGACCCAGTACTTC
j_gene: TRBJ1-4; v_gene: TRBV7-8; abundance: .; d_gene: .; CDR3aa: CASSLRPLKINEKLFF; CDR3nt: TGTGCCAGCAGCTTACGTCCTCTGAAAATAAATGAAAAACTGTTTTTT
j_gene: TRBJ1-4; v_gene: TRBV6-1; abundance: once; d_gene: TRBD1; CDR3aa: CASSSRQGRNEKLFF; CDR3nt: TGTGCCAGCAGCAGCCGACAGGGGCGGAATGAAAAACTGTTTTTT
j_gene: TRBJ2-7; v_gene: TRBV5-1; abundance: once; d_gene: TRBD2; CDR3aa: CASSFRERDGREQYF; CDR3nt: TGCGCCAGCAGCTTTCGGGAGCGGGATGGTCGGGAGCAGTACTTC
j_gene: TRBJ1-2; v_gene: TRBV2; abundance: .; d_gene: .; CDR3aa: CASLKRDGYGYTF; CDR3nt: TGTGCCAGCCTTAAGAGGGACGGCTATGGCTACACCTTC
j_gene: TRBJ2-7; v_gene: TRBV11-2; abundance: .; d_gene: TRBD2; CDR3aa: CASSTTSGRTYEQYF; CDR3nt: TGTGCCAGCAGCACCACTAGCGGGAGGACCTACGAGCAGTACTTC
j_gene: TRBJ2-3; v_gene: TRBV7-9; abundance: once; d_gene: .; CDR3aa: CASSLVYDRPATDTQYF; CDR3nt: TGTGCCAGCAGCTTAGTGTACGACAGACCCGCCACAGATACGCAGTATTTT
j_gene: TRBJ2-7; v_gene: TRBV28; abundance: .; d_gene: .; CDR3aa: CASKFRDSYEQYF; CDR3nt: TGTGCCAGCAAATTCCGGGACTCCTACGAGCAGTACTTC
j_gene: TRBJ2-5; v_gene: TRBV4-1; abundance: .; d_gene: .; CDR3aa: CASSQEVWQGSAETQYF; CDR3nt: TGCGCCAGCAGCCAGGAGGTATGGCAGGGGTCCGCAGAGACCCAGTACTTC
j_gene: TRBJ1-1; v_gene: TRBV11-2; abundance: few; d_gene: .; CDR3aa: CASSQRRNTEAFF; CDR3nt: TGTGCCAGCAGCCAAAGGAGGAACACTGAAGCTTTCTTT
j_gene: TRBJ1-2; v_gene: TRBV6-5; abundance: few; d_gene: TRBD1; CDR3aa: CASSSVDRENYTF; CDR3nt: TGTGCCAGCAGTTCCGTCGACAGGGAAAACTACACCTTC
j_gene: TRBJ1-2; v_gene: TRBV11-2; abundance: .; d_gene: .; CDR3aa: CASSQNGAGYTF; CDR3nt: TGTGCCAGCAGCCAAAATGGGGCTGGCTACACCTTC
j_gene: TRBJ2-7; v_gene: TRBV2; abundance: .; d_gene: .; CDR3aa: CATGGAEQYF; CDR3nt: TGTGCCACCGGCGGGGCGGAGCAGTACTTC
j_gene: TRBJ2-2; v_gene: TRBV5-1; abundance: .; d_gene: TRBD2; CDR3aa: CASSLPGASGSSSTGELFF; CDR3nt: TGCGCCAGCAGCTTGCCGGGGGCTAGCGGGAGTTCGTCCACCGGGGAGCTGTTTTTT
j_gene: TRBJ2-4; v_gene: TRBV18; abundance: once; d_gene: TRBD2; CDR3aa: CASRRQSRGLAEALAKNIQYF; CDR3nt: TGTGCCAGCCGACGACAATCCAGGGGACTAGCGGAGGCCCTAGCCAAAAACATTCAGTACTTC
j_gene: TRBJ2-5; v_gene: TRBV30; abundance: .; d_gene: .; CDR3aa: CAWRRELETQYF; CDR3nt: TGTGCCTGGAGAAGGGAGTTGGAGACCCAGTACTTC
j_gene: TRBJ2-3; v_gene: TRBV11-2; abundance: .; d_gene: .; CDR3aa: CASSPQGRLGTDTQYF; CDR3nt: TGTGCCAGCAGCCCCCAGGGGCGTCTGGGGACAGATACGCAGTATTTT
j_gene: TRBJ2-7; v_gene: TRBV7-8; abundance: many; d_gene: TRBD2; CDR3aa: CASSLARAGGFYEQYF; CDR3nt: TGTGCCAGCAGCTTAGCCCGGGCGGGAGGATTCTACGAGCAGTACTTC
j_gene: TRBJ1-2; v_gene: TRBV28; abundance: .; d_gene: .; CDR3aa: CASSLLQTGRGYTF; CDR3nt: TGTGCCAGCAGTTTACTTCAAACAGGCAGGGGCTACACCTTC
j_gene: TRBJ2-5; v_gene: TRBV15; abundance: .; d_gene: TRBD1; CDR3aa: CATSRGDREETQYF; CDR3nt: TGTGCCACCAGCAGAGGGGACAGGGAGGAGACCCAGTACTTC
j_gene: TRBJ2-1; v_gene: TRBV28; abundance: .; d_gene: .; CDR3aa: CASSSRGTHSYNEQFF; CDR3nt: TGTGCCAGCAGTTCCCGTGGGACCCACTCCTACAATGAGCAGTTCTTC
j_gene: TRBJ1-5; v_gene: TRBV7-9; abundance: .; d_gene: TRBD1; CDR3aa: CASSLGQGAQPQHF; CDR3nt: TGTGCCAGCAGCTTGGGACAGGGGGCTCAGCCCCAGCATTTT
j_gene: TRBJ2-3; v_gene: TRBV28; abundance: .; d_gene: TRBD1; CDR3aa: CASRPTGRTDTQYF; CDR3nt: TGTGCCAGCAGGCCGACAGGGCGCACAGATACGCAGTATTTT
j_gene: TRBJ2-2; v_gene: TRBV10-3; abundance: few; d_gene: .; CDR3aa: CAISESRGTNTGELFF; CDR3nt: TGTGCCATCAGTGAGTCAAGGGGAACCAACACCGGGGAGCTGTTTTTT
j_gene: TRBJ2-1; v_gene: TRBV6-1; abundance: .; d_gene: TRBD2; CDR3aa: CASRGTSGRDNEQFF; CDR3nt: TGTGCCAGCAGGGGGACTAGCGGGAGGGACAATGAGCAGTTCTTC
j_gene: TRBJ2-7; v_gene: TRBV4-2; abundance: .; d_gene: .; CDR3aa: CASSSIQGSEEQYF; CDR3nt: TGTGCCAGCAGCTCCATTCAGGGTAGCGAGGAGCAGTACTTC
j_gene: TRBJ1-1; v_gene: TRBV7-2; abundance: .; d_gene: .; CDR3aa: CASSLLRSKAFF; CDR3nt: TGTGCCAGCAGCCTACTTCGGAGCAAAGCTTTCTTT
j_gene: TRBJ1-2; v_gene: TRBV28; abundance: .; d_gene: .; CDR3aa: CASSSGDFNYGYTF; CDR3nt: TGTGCCAGCAGCTCGGGGGACTTTAACTATGGCTACACCTTC
j_gene: TRBJ2-7; v_gene: TRBV11-2; abundance: few; d_gene: .; CDR3aa: CASSQSAGRTYEQYF; CDR3nt: TGTGCCAGCAGTCAATCCGCGGGCAGAACCTACGAGCAGTACTTC
j_gene: TRBJ2-1; v_gene: TRBV5-1; abundance: .; d_gene: TRBD2; CDR3aa: CASSPAGLNYNEQFF; CDR3nt: TGCGCCAGCAGCCCGGCGGGACTAAACTACAATGAGCAGTTCTTC
j_gene: TRBJ1-5; v_gene: TRBV19; abundance: once; d_gene: .; CDR3aa: CASSPRFGRFGAQPQHF; CDR3nt: TGTGCCAGTAGTCCGCGATTCGGGAGGTTCGGGGCTCAGCCCCAGCATTTT
j_gene: TRBJ1-1; v_gene: TRBV4-1; abundance: .; d_gene: .; CDR3aa: CASSQGGAEAFF; CDR3nt: TGCGCCAGCAGCCAAGGAGGAGCTGAAGCTTTCTTT